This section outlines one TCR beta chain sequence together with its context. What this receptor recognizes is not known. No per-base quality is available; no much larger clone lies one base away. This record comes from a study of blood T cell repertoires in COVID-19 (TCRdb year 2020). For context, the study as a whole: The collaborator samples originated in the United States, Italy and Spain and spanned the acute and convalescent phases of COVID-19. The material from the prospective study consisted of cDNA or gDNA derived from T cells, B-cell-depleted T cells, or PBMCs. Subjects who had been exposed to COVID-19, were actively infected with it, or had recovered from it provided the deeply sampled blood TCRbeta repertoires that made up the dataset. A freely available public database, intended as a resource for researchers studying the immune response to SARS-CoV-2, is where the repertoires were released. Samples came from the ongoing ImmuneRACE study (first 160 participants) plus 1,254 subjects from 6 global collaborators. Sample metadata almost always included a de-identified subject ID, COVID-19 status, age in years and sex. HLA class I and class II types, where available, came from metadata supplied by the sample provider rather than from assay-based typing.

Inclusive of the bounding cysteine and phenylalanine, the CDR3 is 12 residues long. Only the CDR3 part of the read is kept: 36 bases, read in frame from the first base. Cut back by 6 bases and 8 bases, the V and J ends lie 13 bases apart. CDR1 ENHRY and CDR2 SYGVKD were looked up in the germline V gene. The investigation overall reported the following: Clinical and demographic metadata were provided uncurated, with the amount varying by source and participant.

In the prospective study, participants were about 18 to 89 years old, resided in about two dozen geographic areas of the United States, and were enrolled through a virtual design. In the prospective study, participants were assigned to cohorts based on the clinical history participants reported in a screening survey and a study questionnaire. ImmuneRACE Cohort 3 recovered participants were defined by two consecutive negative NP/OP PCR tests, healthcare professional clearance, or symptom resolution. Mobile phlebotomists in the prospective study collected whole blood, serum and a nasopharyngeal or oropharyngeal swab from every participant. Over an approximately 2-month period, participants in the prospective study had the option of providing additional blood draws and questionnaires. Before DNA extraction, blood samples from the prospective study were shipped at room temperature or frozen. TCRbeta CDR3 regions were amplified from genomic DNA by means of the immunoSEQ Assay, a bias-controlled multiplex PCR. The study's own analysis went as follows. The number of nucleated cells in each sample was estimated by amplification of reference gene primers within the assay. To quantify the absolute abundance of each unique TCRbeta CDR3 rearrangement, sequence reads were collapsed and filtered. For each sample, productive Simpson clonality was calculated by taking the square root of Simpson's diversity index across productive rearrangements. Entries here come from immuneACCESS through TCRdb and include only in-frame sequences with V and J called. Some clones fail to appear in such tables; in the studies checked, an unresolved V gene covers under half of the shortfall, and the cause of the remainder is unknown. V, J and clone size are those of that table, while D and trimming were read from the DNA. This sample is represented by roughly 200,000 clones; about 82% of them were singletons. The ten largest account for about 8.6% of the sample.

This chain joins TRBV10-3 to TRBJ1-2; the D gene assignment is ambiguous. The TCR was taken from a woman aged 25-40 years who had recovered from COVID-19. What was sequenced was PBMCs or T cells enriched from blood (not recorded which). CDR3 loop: CAIRGGYGGYTF. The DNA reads TGTGCCATCAGGGGAGGGTACGGCGGCTACACCTTC.